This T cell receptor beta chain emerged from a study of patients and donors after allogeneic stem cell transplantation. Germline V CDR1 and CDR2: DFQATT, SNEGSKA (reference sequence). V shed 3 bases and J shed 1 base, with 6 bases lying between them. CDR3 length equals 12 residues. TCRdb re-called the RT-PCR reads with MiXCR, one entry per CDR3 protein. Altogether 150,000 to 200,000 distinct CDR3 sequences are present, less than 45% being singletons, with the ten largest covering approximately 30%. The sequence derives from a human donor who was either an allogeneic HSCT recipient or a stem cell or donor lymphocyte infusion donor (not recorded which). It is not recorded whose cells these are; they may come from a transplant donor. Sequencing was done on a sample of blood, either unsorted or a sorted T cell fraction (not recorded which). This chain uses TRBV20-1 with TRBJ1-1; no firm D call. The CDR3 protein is CSASPGNTEAFF. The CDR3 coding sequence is TGCAGTGCTAGTCCCGGGAACACTGAAGCTTTCTTT.